This entry lists 13 T cell receptor beta chains sequenced from one sample in a study of cytomegalovirus exposure and HLA in healthy donors. Amplification used 60 Vbeta primers and 13 Jbeta primers. Assay: immunoSEQ multiplex PCR; the TCRdb copy retains only in-frame clones and omits some. This sample's clone table lists about 130,000 clones. Sample: PBMCs. These receptors came from a woman aged 60-75 years in good health and CMV-seronegative.

The genes are TRBV5-4 and TRBJ1-1, with 11 nucleotides matching TRBD1. Germline V gene sequence: CDR1 SGHNT, CDR2 YYREEE (reference sequence). V gave up 4 bases and J gave up 1 base; unmatched junction bases: 6. The CDR3 has 16 residues. CDR3 in DNA: TGTGCCAGCAGCCGTGGACAGGGGGCAAGGAACACTGAAGCTTTCTTT. It is translated as CASSRGQGARNTEAFF.

This chain uses TRBV6-5 with TRBJ2-7, with TRBD1 matching over 7 bases. The length of the CDR3 is 15 residues. Germline CDR1 is MNHEY and CDR2 is SVGAGI. The J segment lost 5 bases and the V segment lost 0 bases, leaving 7 bases of the junction unmatched. CDR3 in DNA: TGTGCCAGCAGTTACTCTATTACAGGGGCCGACGAGCAGTACTTC. The encoded protein is CASSYSITGADEQYF.

The chain has TRBV2 and TRBJ2-7; D remains unclear. Germline V gene lookup returns CDR1 SNHLY and CDR2 FYNNEI. CDR3 length: 11 amino acids. Deletions cut 0 bases from V and 7 bases from J, with 4 bases between. The DNA of the CDR3 is TGTGCCAGCAGTGAAGCGGCAGAGCAGTACTTC. Encoded protein: CASSEAAEQYF.

The chain recombines TRBV10-3 with TRBJ1-6; possible D gene TRBD1, 6 bases. Germline V gene sequence: CDR1 ENHRY, CDR2 SYGVKD. The CDR3 length is 15 residues. V was shortened by 11 bases and J by 0 bases, with 14 bases between the two germline ends. The DNA of the CDR3 is TGTGCCGCAGACCCCAGGGGCTCCTATAATTCACCCCTCCACTTT. Encoded protein: CAADPRGSYNSPLHF.

The CDR3 DNA follows: TGTGCCAGCAGTCGGGACAGGGGGGACAATGAGCAGTTCTTC. Translating gives CASSRDRGDNEQFF. This chain links TRBV28 with TRBJ2-1, with 11 bases aligning to TRBD1. Germline trimming cut 5 bases from V and 5 bases from J; bases unmatched to any gene: 2. CDR3 length: 14 residues. Germline loops: CDR1 MDHEN, CDR2 SYDVKM.

The chain has TRBV5-6 and TRBJ1-1, with 10 nucleotides matching TRBD1. With V trimmed by 7 bases and J by 4 bases, 16 bases remained unmatched. This CDR3 is built from 17 residues. Germline CDR1 SGHDT, CDR2 YYEEEE. CDR3 loop: CASLWRVGQGSTTEAFF. As DNA, the CDR3 is TGTGCCAGCCTCTGGAGGGTGGGACAGGGGTCTACCACTGAAGCTTTCTTT. Complete variable domain (other parts from reference TRBV5-6 and TRBJ1-1): DAGVTQSPTHLIKTRGQQVTLRCSPKSGHDTVSWYQQALGQGPQFIFQYYEEEERQRGNFPDRFSGHQFPNYSSELNVNALLLGDSALYLCASLWRVGQGSTTEAFFGQGTRLTVV.

V and J are TRBV5-1 and TRBJ2-3; TRBD2 might be the D (5 bases). The CDR3 loop spans 13 amino acids. CDR1 is SGHRS, CDR2 YFSETQ, per germline. The V end was cut by 0 bases, the J end by 4 bases, with 6 bases between. As DNA, the CDR3 is TGCGCCAGCAGCTTGGGAGGGCCAGATACGCAGTATTTT. Protein product: CASSLGGPDTQYF. Drawing the rest from reference TRBV5-1 and TRBJ2-3, the complete variable domain is KAGVTQTPRYLIKTRGQQVTLSCSPISGHRSVSWYQQTPGQGLQFLFEYFSETQRNKGNFPGRFSGRQFSNSRSEMNVSTLELGDSALYLCASSLGGPDTQYFGPGTRLTVL.

About this clone: Other DNA sequences of this sample code for an identical CDR3. The chain is built from TRBV11-3 and TRBJ1-1, with 8 bases aligning to TRBD1. The CDR3 extends over 16 amino acids. Looked up from germline, CDR1 is SGHNT and CDR2 is YENEEA. J gave up 8 bases and V 1 base, and 12 bases lay outside the gene matches. CDR3 bases: TGTGCCAGCAGCTTAGGCCTAAACAGGGGGAACGGAGAAGCTTTCTTT. This encodes CASSLGLNRGNGEAFF.

The chain couples TRBV5-1 to TRBJ2-7; 7 positions match TRBD1. Germline loops: CDR1 SGHRS, CDR2 YFSETQ. This CDR3 comprises 15 residues. V dropped 5 bases and J dropped 2; count of bases not matched to a gene: 10. The CDR3 DNA follows: TGCGCCAGCAGTTTGAAAGGGGGCTCGGCCTACGAGCAGTACTTC. It encodes CASSLKGGSAYEQYF.

The V gene is TRBV6-5, the J gene TRBJ2-2, with 7 positions matching TRBD1. There are 15 residues in the CDR3. Germline trimming cut 6 bases from V and 7 bases from J; bases unmatched to any gene: 11. CDR1 and CDR2 (germline): MNHEY, SVGAGI. This CDR3 reads CASRLGTEVLGELFF. CDR3 nucleotide sequence: TGTGCCAGCAGACTCGGGACAGAGGTTCTCGGGGAGCTGTTTTTT.

The chain couples TRBV30 to TRBJ2-5; D is unclear. V was cut by 2 bases and J by 5 bases, with 12 bases left in between. Germline CDR1 and CDR2: GTSNPN and SVGIG (reference sequence). This CDR3 contains 13 residues. DNA of the CDR3: TGTGCCTGGAGTACGGGTGTGAGGGAGACCCAGTACTTC. Its translation is CAWSTGVRETQYF.

The chain joins TRBV5-1 to TRBJ2-3, with TRBD2 identical over 16 bases. J was trimmed by 6 bases and V by 4 bases; bases with no gene match: 5. The V gene's germline CDR1 is SGHRS and CDR2 YFSETQ. The CDR3 contains 16 residues. CDR3 region: CASSGGTSGGADTQYF. The CDR3 DNA sequence: TGCGCCAGCAGCGGAGGGACTAGCGGGGGGGCGGATACGCAGTATTTT.

The V gene is TRBV4-1, the J gene TRBJ2-2; 12 nucleotides agree with TRBD2. Germline CDR1 reads MGHRA; CDR2 reads YSYEKL. With 3 bases clipped from V and 0 bases from J, the junction kept 8 bases outside the gene matches. The CDR3 is 19 residues long. The CDR3 DNA follows: TGCGCCAGCAGCCACCCGGGACTAGCGGGCCTCGCGAACACCGGGGAGCTGTTTTTT. Protein sequence: CASSHPGLAGLANTGELFF.